The T cell receptor (beta chain) under discussion was sequenced for a study of OX40 agonist ivuxolimab in advanced cancers. For the study at large: Ivuxolimab was administered intravenously to patients at 0.01 to 10 mg/kg every 2 weeks.

The germline V gene encodes CDR1 SGHDT and CDR2 YYEEEE. Unmatched junction bases numbered 8, after V lost 3 bases and J lost 2 bases. The CDR3 loop spans 16 amino acids. Clones were sequenced by immunoSEQ multiplex PCR, and TCRdb holds only the in-frame ones, with some missing. In the table there are about 66,000 clones, about 87% of which are singletons. The clonotype was recovered from an adult with an advanced solid tumor such as melanoma, head and neck, liver or kidney cancer. The sample here was CD4+ or CD8+ T cells sorted from blood, taken in a trial of the OX40 agonist ivuxolimab. This sequence joins TRBV5-6 and TRBJ2-5; TRBD1 agrees at 9 bases. The CDR3 loop is CASSYVAGQGQETQYF. The CDR3 region has the DNA TGTGCCAGCAGCTATGTGGCGGGACAGGGACAAGAGACCCAGTACTTC.